This T cell receptor (beta chain) originates from a study of CD8+CD57+ T cells in acquired aplastic anemia. Background on the study: Quantities of DNA derived from sorted CD4+ and CD8+ cells averaged approximately 3.5 ug. Overall study results and limits: Patients did not significantly differ from controls in CD8+ Simpson's diversity.

Both TCR beta VDJ combination and CDR3 sequence profiling were carried out. Genomic DNA was the template for this profiling. TCRdb re-analysed the reads in MiXCR, keeping a single row per CDR3 protein. The sample includes about 98,000 distinct CDR3 sequences, around 68% of them seen just once. There are many counts of this clonotype. The antigen is not known. The sequenced patients had an expansion of CD8+CD57+ cells seen by flow cytometry. There were no patients without severe acquired aplastic anemia. The sequencing input was sorted CD4+, CD8+, or CD8+CD57+ T cells (not recorded which) from PBMCs. The receptor was derived from a human donor with aplastic anemia.

The CDR3 here is CASSPSAGGTQYF. The CDR3 coding sequence is TGTGCCAGTAGCCCGAGCGCGGGCGGTACGCAGTATTTT. The chain combines TRBV19 with TRBJ2-3, with a tentative D call TRBD2 (5 bases). Trimming removed 6 bases from V and 8 bases from J, with 15 bases in between. The CDR3 runs 13 residues. Germline V lookup: CDR1 LNHDA, CDR2 SQIVND (reference sequence).